This T cell receptor beta chain is drawn from a study of persistence of HIV-infected CD4 T cells. At the level of the study: Multiple blood draws of up to about 180 mL, except a couple of donors with single leukapheresis. Antigen stimulation activated a lower proportion of cells, more of them memory, than anti-CD3/anti-CD28 stimulation. Whole-study results and caveats: TCRbeta richness was lower in CMV- and Gag-responding cells than in anti-CD3/anti-CD28-responding cells.

Cells were stimulated nonspecifically with anti-CD3/anti-CD28 magnetic beads. Sorting of responding CD4+ T cells relied on upregulated CD40 ligand together with CD69. A roughly 17-hour stimulation of CD8-depleted PBMCs used anti-CD28/CD49d costimulation, CD40-blocking antibody and enfuvirtide. The V end was cut by 2 bases, the J end by 6 bases, with 17 bases between. From germline, CDR1 is SNHLY and CDR2 FYNNEI. The CDR3 contains 16 residues. This was the immunoSEQ version 4 assay in survey mode. The repertoire was sequenced with immunoSEQ multiplex PCR; TCRdb's copy has only in-frame clones and lacks some. The table lists 37,000 or so clones, about nine tenths of them singletons. As for this clone: The target antigen is unknown.

The sample was CD4+ T cells sorted from PBMCs after 18-hour stimulation, taken from a patient who received antiretroviral therapy. The rearrangement joins TRBV2 to TRBJ2-1; D might be TRBD2 (6 bases). This receptor was identified in an adult man with HIV who was CMV-seropositive. The CDR3 nucleotides read TGTGCCAGCAGTGAATATCCGGGGGTTATGGGCAATGAGCAGTTCTTC. It translates to CASSEYPGVMGNEQFF.